A selection of T cell receptor beta chains follows, all from one sample in a study of OX40 agonist ivuxolimab in advanced cancers. Some clones are missing from TCRdb's copy, which holds only in-frame ones; the method was immunoSEQ multiplex PCR. The sample carries fewer than 45,000 clones, around 80% recorded once. Sequencing was performed on CD4+ or CD8+ T cells sorted from blood, taken in a trial of the OX40 agonist ivuxolimab. The receptors here all came from an adult with an advanced solid tumor such as melanoma, head and neck, liver or kidney cancer. The CDR3 runs from the conserved cysteine through the conserved F or W. Fields, in order: CDR3 length, clone size, D gene, V gene, J gene, CDR3 DNA, CDR3 protein. A D gene is named only where the DNA matches it firmly. Where a row states a size, it is once, few, many or the class of an expanded clone; other rows omit it.

CDR3 length: 11
clone size: few
D gene: -
V gene: TRBV5-1
J gene: TRBJ2-7
CDR3 DNA: TGCGCCAGCAGCTCGCCTTACGAGCAGTACTTC
CDR3 protein: CASSSPYEQYF

CDR3 length: 16
clone size: -
D gene: -
V gene: TRBV10-1
J gene: TRBJ2-7
CDR3 DNA: TGCGCCAGCAGTGAGGCCCTACTAGGGGAATCCTACGAGCAGTACTTC
CDR3 protein: CASSEALLGESYEQYF

CDR3 length: 12
clone size: -
D gene: -
V gene: TRBV12-5
J gene: TRBJ1-2
CDR3 DNA: TGTGCTAGTGGACCTGTAATGAAGGGCTACACCTTC
CDR3 protein: CASGPVMKGYTF

CDR3 length: 15
clone size: -
D gene: TRBD2
V gene: TRBV4-1
J gene: TRBJ2-7
CDR3 DNA: TGCGCCAGCAGCCAAGTCGGGGGGGGTCGAGGCGAGCAGTACTTC
CDR3 protein: CASSQVGGGRGEQYF

CDR3 length: 15
clone size: -
D gene: TRBD1
V gene: TRBV10-3
J gene: TRBJ1-2
CDR3 DNA: TGTGCCATCAGTACCCGGACAGGGGGCCTCGGAGGCTACACCTTC
CDR3 protein: CAISTRTGGLGGYTF

CDR3 length: 16
clone size: -
D gene: -
V gene: TRBV27
J gene: TRBJ2-2
CDR3 DNA: TGTGCCAGCAGAACTTACAGGGTTCTGTTAACCGGGGAGCTGTTTTTT
CDR3 protein: CASRTYRVLLTGELFF

CDR3 length: 15
clone size: -
D gene: TRBD2
V gene: TRBV5-1
J gene: TRBJ2-1
CDR3 DNA: TGCGCCAGCAGCGCGGGACTAGCGGGCTACAATGAGCAGTTCTTC
CDR3 protein: CASSAGLAGYNEQFF

CDR3 length: 14
clone size: -
D gene: -
V gene: TRBV19
J gene: TRBJ2-3
CDR3 DNA: TGTGCCAGTAGTATGAGGATGAGTATGGATACGCAGTATTTT
CDR3 protein: CASSMRMSMDTQYF

CDR3 length: 15
clone size: -
D gene: TRBD2
V gene: TRBV7-2
J gene: TRBJ2-1
CDR3 DNA: TGTGCCAGCAGCGGATTGGTAGGAGGCGGGAGTGAGCAGTTCTTC
CDR3 protein: CASSGLVGGGSEQFF

CDR3 length: 17
clone size: -
D gene: -
V gene: TRBV7-8
J gene: TRBJ2-7
CDR3 DNA: TGTGCCAGCAGCCCGAGAGGCGGGGTCCAAAGCTCCTACGAGCAGTACTTC
CDR3 protein: CASSPRGGVQSSYEQYF

CDR3 length: 17
clone size: -
D gene: TRBD2
V gene: TRBV18
J gene: TRBJ2-3
CDR3 DNA: TGTGCCAGCTCACCACCGCTAGCGGGACGAATCACAGATACGCAGTATTTT
CDR3 protein: CASSPPLAGRITDTQYF

CDR3 length: 13
clone size: few
D gene: TRBD2
V gene: TRBV4-1
J gene: TRBJ2-7
CDR3 DNA: TGCGCCAGCAGCCGGGGACTAAATTACGAGCAGTACTTC
CDR3 protein: CASSRGLNYEQYF

CDR3 length: 19
clone size: -
D gene: TRBD2
V gene: TRBV7-8
J gene: TRBJ2-7
CDR3 DNA: TGTGCCAGCAGCCGACCCGGGACTAGCGGGGGGAGAGTTTCCTACGAGCAGTACTTC
CDR3 protein: CASSRPGTSGGRVSYEQYF

CDR3 length: 14
clone size: -
D gene: -
V gene: TRBV30
J gene: TRBJ1-4
CDR3 DNA: TGTGCCTGGACTGCCCAGTCCCTTAATGAAAAACTGTTTTTT
CDR3 protein: CAWTAQSLNEKLFF

CDR3 length: 15
clone size: -
D gene: TRBD2
V gene: TRBV11-2
J gene: TRBJ2-1
CDR3 DNA: TGTGCCAGCAGCTTAGGGGCGGGAGGATTCAATGAGCAGTTCTTC
CDR3 protein: CASSLGAGGFNEQFF

CDR3 length: 12
clone size: -
D gene: -
V gene: TRBV2
J gene: TRBJ2-7
CDR3 DNA: TGTGCCAGCAGTGCCGACTCCTCTTCCCAGTACTTC
CDR3 protein: CASSADSSSQYF

CDR3 length: 16
clone size: -
D gene: -
V gene: TRBV15
J gene: TRBJ2-1
CDR3 DNA: TGTGCCACCAGCAGAGACCCCGGGGGGCACCACAATGAGCAGTTCTTC
CDR3 protein: CATSRDPGGHHNEQFF

CDR3 length: 15
clone size: few
D gene: -
V gene: TRBV29-1
J gene: TRBJ2-3
CDR3 DNA: TGCAGCGAGCGGGAATCCCGTGGGGGCATAGATACGCAGTATTTT
CDR3 protein: CSERESRGGIDTQYF

CDR3 length: 14
clone size: -
D gene: -
V gene: TRBV5-1
J gene: TRBJ2-7
CDR3 DNA: TGCGCCAGCAGCTCACAGGGAGGAACCTACGAGCAGTACTTC
CDR3 protein: CASSSQGGTYEQYF

CDR3 length: 11
clone size: -
D gene: -
V gene: TRBV20-1
J gene: TRBJ2-1
CDR3 DNA: TGCAGTGCTCTACGGGGGACTGAGCAGTTCTTC
CDR3 protein: CSALRGTEQFF

CDR3 length: 15
clone size: -
D gene: TRBD2
V gene: TRBV6-1
J gene: TRBJ2-4
CDR3 DNA: TGTGCCAGCAGTGAAACTAGCGGGAGCAAAAACATTCAGTACTTC
CDR3 protein: CASSETSGSKNIQYF

CDR3 length: 15
clone size: -
D gene: TRBD2
V gene: TRBV2
J gene: TRBJ2-2
CDR3 DNA: TGTGCCAGCACTGGGACTAGCAGTGACACCGGGGAGCTGTTTTTT
CDR3 protein: CASTGTSSDTGELFF

CDR3 length: 15
clone size: -
D gene: -
V gene: TRBV11-2
J gene: TRBJ2-4
CDR3 DNA: TGTGCCAGCAGCCCAGGACTTTTAGCCAAAAACATTCAGTACTTC
CDR3 protein: CASSPGLLAKNIQYF

CDR3 length: 13
clone size: -
D gene: -
V gene: TRBV27
J gene: TRBJ2-1
CDR3 DNA: TGTGCCAGCAGTTATGCGGGGTGGGATGAGCAGTTCTTC
CDR3 protein: CASSYAGWDEQFF

CDR3 length: 14
clone size: -
D gene: -
V gene: TRBV12-1
J gene: TRBJ2-5
CDR3 DNA: TGTGCCACCTGGCGGGCGCCGGAACAAGAGACCCAGTACTTC
CDR3 protein: CATWRAPEQETQYF

CDR3 length: 13
clone size: once
D gene: -
V gene: TRBV4-3
J gene: TRBJ2-1
CDR3 DNA: TGCGCCAGCAGCCAAGGAGGGACCGGGGAGCAGTTCTTC
CDR3 protein: CASSQGGTGEQFF

CDR3 length: 16
clone size: -
D gene: TRBD2
V gene: TRBV19
J gene: TRBJ2-7
CDR3 DNA: TGTGCCAGTAGTATTAGGGGACTAGCGGGAGACTACGAGCAGTACTTC
CDR3 protein: CASSIRGLAGDYEQYF

CDR3 length: 14
clone size: -
D gene: TRBD1
V gene: TRBV29-1
J gene: TRBJ1-2
CDR3 DNA: TGCAGCGTTGAAGTGGGCAGGGGGGGCTATGGCTACACCTTC
CDR3 protein: CSVEVGRGGYGYTF

CDR3 length: 16
clone size: -
D gene: -
V gene: TRBV7-9
J gene: TRBJ2-5
CDR3 DNA: TGTGCCAGCAGCGGTATTGGCGGGGCCTTTGGGGAGACCCAGTACTTC
CDR3 protein: CASSGIGGAFGETQYF

CDR3 length: 15
clone size: -
D gene: -
V gene: TRBV27
J gene: TRBJ2-7
CDR3 DNA: TGTGCCAGCAGTTTAACAGGTTCTCCCGACTACGAGCAGTACTTC
CDR3 protein: CASSLTGSPDYEQYF

CDR3 length: 13
clone size: -
D gene: -
V gene: TRBV6-6
J gene: TRBJ2-7
CDR3 DNA: TGTGCCAGCAGCTTCGGGTCTCTGGGCGAGCAGTACTTC
CDR3 protein: CASSFGSLGEQYF

CDR3 length: 15
clone size: -
D gene: TRBD2
V gene: TRBV30
J gene: TRBJ2-3
CDR3 DNA: TGTGCCTGGAGTGGTCTAGCGGGGTCCACAGATACGCAGTATTTT
CDR3 protein: CAWSGLAGSTDTQYF

CDR3 length: 15
clone size: -
D gene: -
V gene: TRBV9
J gene: TRBJ2-7
CDR3 DNA: TGTGCCAGCCGGAGGGGATTTCAATCAGGCTACGAGCAGTACTTC
CDR3 protein: CASRRGFQSGYEQYF

CDR3 length: 15
clone size: once
D gene: TRBD2
V gene: TRBV2
J gene: TRBJ2-1
CDR3 DNA: TGTGCCAGCAGTGGAGCGGGAGGGCCCTACAATGAGCAGTTCTTC
CDR3 protein: CASSGAGGPYNEQFF

CDR3 length: 16
clone size: -
D gene: -
V gene: TRBV5-6
J gene: TRBJ2-5
CDR3 DNA: TGTGCCAGCAGCTCGGGACACGTCGAGGTATTGGGGACCCAGTACTTC
CDR3 protein: CASSSGHVEVLGTQYF

CDR3 length: 15
clone size: -
D gene: -
V gene: TRBV30
J gene: TRBJ2-7
CDR3 DNA: TGTGCCTGGAGTGTAGGGACCGGGGGGCTCTACGAGCAGTACTTC
CDR3 protein: CAWSVGTGGLYEQYF

CDR3 length: 18
clone size: -
D gene: -
V gene: TRBV9
J gene: TRBJ2-6
CDR3 DNA: TGTGCCAGCAGCGATAAAAATTTGCCAAGCTCTGGGGCCAACGTCCTGACTTTC
CDR3 protein: CASSDKNLPSSGANVLTF

CDR3 length: 15
clone size: -
D gene: -
V gene: TRBV11-2
J gene: TRBJ2-1
CDR3 DNA: TGTGCCAGCAGCTTAGCAGGGCTTACTTCAAGGGGGCAGTTCTTC
CDR3 protein: CASSLAGLTSRGQFF

CDR3 length: 15
clone size: -
D gene: -
V gene: TRBV30
J gene: TRBJ1-2
CDR3 DNA: TGTGCCTGGGTACTTCAAAGGGGGTTTAACTATGGCTACACCTTC
CDR3 protein: CAWVLQRGFNYGYTF

CDR3 length: 14
clone size: -
D gene: TRBD2
V gene: TRBV6-5
J gene: TRBJ2-7
CDR3 DNA: TGTGCCAGCAGTTGGACTAGCGGGAGGGGGGAGCAGTACTTC
CDR3 protein: CASSWTSGRGEQYF

CDR3 length: 14
clone size: -
D gene: TRBD1
V gene: TRBV5-1
J gene: TRBJ1-4
CDR3 DNA: TGCGCCAGCAGCTTGTCTACAGGGGAAGAAAAACTGTTTTTT
CDR3 protein: CASSLSTGEEKLFF

CDR3 length: 14
clone size: -
D gene: -
V gene: TRBV6-6
J gene: TRBJ1-1
CDR3 DNA: TGTGCCAGCAGTTATGCCCGAGGGGACACTGAAGCTTTCTTT
CDR3 protein: CASSYARGDTEAFF

CDR3 length: 12
clone size: -
D gene: -
V gene: TRBV5-1
J gene: TRBJ2-1
CDR3 DNA: TGCGCCAGCAGCTTGAAATGGAATGAGCAGTTCTTC
CDR3 protein: CASSLKWNEQFF

CDR3 length: 14
clone size: -
D gene: TRBD1
V gene: TRBV7-9
J gene: TRBJ1-4
CDR3 DNA: TGTGCCAGCAACAGGGGAGGATTGGGCGGAAAACTGTTTTTT
CDR3 protein: CASNRGGLGGKLFF

CDR3 length: 15
clone size: once
D gene: -
V gene: TRBV19
J gene: TRBJ1-1
CDR3 DNA: TGTGCCAGTAGGATTGGGGCTCTCTCTGGCACTGAAGCTTTCTTT
CDR3 protein: CASRIGALSGTEAFF

CDR3 length: 14
clone size: -
D gene: -
V gene: TRBV19
J gene: TRBJ2-3
CDR3 DNA: TGTGCCAGCCATACGAGGTCTAGCACAGATACGCAGTATTTT
CDR3 protein: CASHTRSSTDTQYF

CDR3 length: 15
clone size: -
D gene: TRBD1
V gene: TRBV27
J gene: TRBJ2-1
CDR3 DNA: TGTGCCAGCAGTTTATTCGGGGACAGGAGCAATGAGCAGTTCTTC
CDR3 protein: CASSLFGDRSNEQFF

CDR3 length: 14
clone size: once
D gene: -
V gene: TRBV6-5
J gene: TRBJ1-1
CDR3 DNA: TGTGCCAGCAGTTACTTCGGACACAACACTGAAGCTTTCTTT
CDR3 protein: CASSYFGHNTEAFF

CDR3 length: 15
clone size: -
D gene: TRBD1
V gene: TRBV30
J gene: TRBJ1-6
CDR3 DNA: TGTGCCTGGAGTGATACGACAGGGAGAAATTCACCCCTCCACTTT
CDR3 protein: CAWSDTTGRNSPLHF

CDR3 length: 14
clone size: -
D gene: TRBD1
V gene: TRBV10-3
J gene: TRBJ2-7
CDR3 DNA: TGTGCCATCAGTGAAGGGACAGGGGGCTACGAGCAGTACTTC
CDR3 protein: CAISEGTGGYEQYF

CDR3 length: 14
clone size: -
D gene: -
V gene: TRBV14
J gene: TRBJ2-2
CDR3 DNA: TGTGCCAGCAGACCCCAGGGTTACACCGGGGAGCTGTTTTTT
CDR3 protein: CASRPQGYTGELFF

CDR3 length: 18
clone size: -
D gene: TRBD2
V gene: TRBV7-2
J gene: TRBJ2-5
CDR3 DNA: TGTGCCAGCAGCTCGCCGACTAGCGGGAGGGGTGGGCAAGAGACCCAGTACTTC
CDR3 protein: CASSSPTSGRGGQETQYF

CDR3 length: 15
clone size: -
D gene: TRBD2
V gene: TRBV7-9
J gene: TRBJ2-7
CDR3 DNA: TGTGCCAGCAGCTTAGTTAGCGGGAGGGCCTACGAGCAGTACTTC
CDR3 protein: CASSLVSGRAYEQYF

CDR3 length: 15
clone size: few
D gene: -
V gene: TRBV4-3
J gene: TRBJ2-7
CDR3 DNA: TGCGCCAGCAGCCCCCTTGGGTCAGGGGCAGACGAGCAGTACTTC
CDR3 protein: CASSPLGSGADEQYF